Listed here is a single T cell receptor (beta chain). Antigen specificity is unknown. Germline CDR1 and CDR2: DFQATT and SNEGSKA (reference sequence). V gave up 5 bases and J gave up 6 bases; unmatched junction bases: 5. The CDR3 is 14 residues long. cDNA molecules carried unique molecular identifiers, and template switching added a universal primer site. MiXCR, run by TCRdb on the 5' RACE reads, gives a single entry per CDR3 protein. Of 450,000 or so distinct CDR3 sequences listed, approximately 14% are singletons. This sample is part of a study of identical twins. Broader study findings: Out-of-frame alpha sequences shared between twins exhibited an excess of low generation probability. For out-of-frame beta sequences, excess twin sharing was weaker.

A further study also used this sample, focusing on yellow fever vaccine responses in identical twins. That report notes: Twins' T cell vaccine responses reportedly looked partly convergent, partly personalized.

Sequences were obtained from CD4+ T cells sorted from blood. The V call is TRBV20-1, the J call TRBJ2-3, with 13 nucleotides matching TRBD2. The receptor comes from a woman aged 18-29 years in good health. The CDR3 loop is CSALGLAGVDTQYF. The CDR3, as DNA: TGCAGTGCTCTCGGACTAGCGGGAGTTGATACGCAGTATTTT.